This TCR beta chain was sequenced in a study of cytomegalovirus exposure and HLA in healthy donors. Use of 60 Vbeta and 13 Jbeta primers characterized the PCR. Profiled with immunoSEQ multiplex PCR; TCRdb holds only in-frame clones, not every one. The data hold about 120,000 clones, with about 8.6% observed a single time. Germline values: CDR1 SNHLY, CDR2 FYNNEI. There are 13 residues in the CDR3. The chain uses TRBV2 and TRBJ2-5; the match to TRBD1 covers 7 bases. With the DNA end fitting TRBJ2-7 better, the J assignment may be wrong. The sequence was collected from a middle-aged woman in good health and CMV-seropositive. The sample taken for sequencing was PBMCs. The CDR3 sequence: CASVRDRTYEQYF. The CDR3 bases are TGTGCCAGTGTCCGGGACAGAACCTACGAGCAGTACTTC.